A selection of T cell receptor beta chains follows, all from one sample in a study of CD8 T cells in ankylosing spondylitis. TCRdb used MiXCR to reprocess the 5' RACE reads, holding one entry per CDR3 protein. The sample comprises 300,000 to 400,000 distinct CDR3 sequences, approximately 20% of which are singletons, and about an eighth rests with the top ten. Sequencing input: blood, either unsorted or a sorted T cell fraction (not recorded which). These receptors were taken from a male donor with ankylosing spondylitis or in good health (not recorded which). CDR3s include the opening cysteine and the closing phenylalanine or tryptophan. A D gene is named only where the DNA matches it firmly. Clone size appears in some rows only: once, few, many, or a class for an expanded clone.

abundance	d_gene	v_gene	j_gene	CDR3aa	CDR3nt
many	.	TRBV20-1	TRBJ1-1	CSARDLGALNTEAFF	TGCAGTGCTAGAGACCTGGGGGCGCTGAACACTGAAGCTTTCTTT
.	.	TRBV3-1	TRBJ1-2	CASSQRNRVGNYGYTF	TGTGCCAGCAGCCAACGGAACCGGGTCGGAAACTATGGCTACACCTTC
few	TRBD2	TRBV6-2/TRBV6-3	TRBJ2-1	CASSYTLGEGGNEQFF	TGTGCCAGCAGTTACACCCTCGGGGAGGGCGGCAATGAGCAGTTCTTC
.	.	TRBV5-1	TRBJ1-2	CASSYGRLGYGYTF	TGCGCCAGCAGCTACGGACGATTGGGGTATGGCTACACCTTC
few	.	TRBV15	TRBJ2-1	CATSPWAGGNNEQFF	TGTGCCACCAGCCCCTGGGCGGGCGGGAACAATGAGCAGTTCTTC
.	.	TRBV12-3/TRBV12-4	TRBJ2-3	CALSPSRWESTSTDTQYF	TGTGCCCTCAGTCCATCGAGGTGGGAGTCCACAAGCACAGATACGCAGTATTTT
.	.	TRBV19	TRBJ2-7	CASSIFGVSYEQYF	TGTGCCAGTAGTATTTTTGGGGTTTCCTACGAGCAGTACTTC
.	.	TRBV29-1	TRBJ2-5	CSVEGRVGQETQYF	TGCAGCGTTGAGGGCAGGGTGGGCCAAGAGACCCAGTACTTC
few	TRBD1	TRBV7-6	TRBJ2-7	CASSLAKQGESYEQYF	TGTGCCAGCAGCTTAGCGAAGCAGGGGGAATCCTACGAGCAGTACTTC
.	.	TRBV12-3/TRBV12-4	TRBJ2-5	CASRYGPLLDF	TGTGCCAGCAGATATGGGCCGCTATTAGACTTC
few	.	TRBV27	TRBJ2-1	CASSFGGPANEQFF	TGTGCCAGCAGTTTCGGGGGTCCGGCGAATGAGCAGTTCTTC
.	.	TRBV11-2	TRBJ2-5	CASSLEFSGGAGQETQYF	TGTGCCAGCAGCTTAGAATTTTCGGGTGGCGCGGGCCAAGAGACCCAGTACTTC
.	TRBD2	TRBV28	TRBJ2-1	CASSLLAGGRTPSYNEQFF	TGTGCCAGCAGTTTATTGGCGGGGGGGCGGACCCCCTCCTACAATGAGCAGTTCTTC
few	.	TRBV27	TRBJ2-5	CASSPIMGPQETQYF	TGTGCCAGCAGCCCTATAATGGGGCCCCAAGAGACCCAGTACTTC
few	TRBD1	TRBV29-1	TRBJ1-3	CSVEAYPGQNSGNTIYF	TGCAGCGTTGAGGCCTATCCGGGACAGAACTCTGGAAACACCATATATTTT
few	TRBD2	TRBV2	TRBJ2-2	CASSGGLAGDYTGELFF	TGTGCCAGCAGTGGAGGACTAGCGGGGGATTACACCGGGGAGCTGTTTTTT
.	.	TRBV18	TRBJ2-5	CASSPPGVEETQYF	TGTGCCAGCTCACCACCTGGGGTTGAAGAGACCCAGTACTTC
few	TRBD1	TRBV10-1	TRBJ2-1	CASSERWQGATEQFF	TGCGCCAGCAGTGAGCGGTGGCAGGGGGCCACTGAGCAGTTCTTC
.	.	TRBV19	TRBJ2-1	CASKDLPISSDEQFF	TGTGCCAGTAAGGACTTGCCTATTAGTAGCGATGAGCAGTTCTTC
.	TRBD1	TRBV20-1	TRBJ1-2	CSASGTGTGYTF	TGCAGTGCTTCCGGGACAGGGACCGGCTACACCTTC
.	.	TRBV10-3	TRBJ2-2	CAIREGQSLNTGELFF	TGTGCCATCAGGGAGGGACAGTCCCTGAACACCGGGGAGCTGTTTTTT
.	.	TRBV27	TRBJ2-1	CASSLATLPEYNEQFF	TGTGCCAGCAGTTTAGCGACCCTCCCAGAATACAATGAGCAGTTCTTC
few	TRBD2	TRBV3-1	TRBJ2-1	CASSTGLAGTLPEQFF	TGTGCCAGCAGCACGGGACTAGCGGGGACCCTTCCGGAGCAGTTCTTC
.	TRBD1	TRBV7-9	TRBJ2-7	CASSTPGTVPYEQYF	TGTGCCAGCAGCACCCCCGGGACAGTGCCCTACGAGCAGTACTTC
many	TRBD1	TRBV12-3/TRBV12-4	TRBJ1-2	CASTPGQDFYGYTF	TGTGCCAGCACTCCCGGACAGGACTTCTATGGCTACACCTTC
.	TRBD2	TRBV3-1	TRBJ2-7	CASSTVLGGTNYEQYF	TGTGCCAGCAGCACGGTATTGGGGGGGACGAACTACGAGCAGTACTTC
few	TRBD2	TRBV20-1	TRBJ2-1	CSAEPGGESSYNEQFF	TGCAGTGCTGAACCGGGGGGGGAGAGCTCCTACAATGAGCAGTTCTTC
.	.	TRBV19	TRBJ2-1	CASSMSGSSYNEQFF	TGTGCCAGTAGTATGTCAGGGAGCTCCTACAATGAGCAGTTCTTC
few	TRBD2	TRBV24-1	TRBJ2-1	CATSDSGLAGPEQFF	TGTGCCACCAGTGATTCCGGACTAGCGGGGCCCGAGCAGTTCTTC
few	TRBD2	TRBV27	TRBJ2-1	CASSLLASGGYNEQFF	TGTGCCAGCAGTTTACTCGCTAGCGGGGGCTACAATGAGCAGTTCTTC
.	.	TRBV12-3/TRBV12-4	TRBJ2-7	CASSFSAGFDEQYF	TGTGCCAGCAGTTTCTCGGCAGGGTTCGACGAGCAGTACTTC
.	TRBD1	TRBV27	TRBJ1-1	CASSLYQGANTEAFF	TGTGCCAGCAGTTTATACCAGGGGGCGAACACTGAAGCTTTCTTT
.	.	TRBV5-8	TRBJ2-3	CASSFKTEQLGDTQYF	TGTGCCAGCAGCTTTAAGACGGAACAGCTCGGGGATACGCAGTATTTT
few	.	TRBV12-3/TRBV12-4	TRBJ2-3	CASSSSGGARNTQYF	TGTGCCAGCAGCTCCTCTGGGGGGGCCAGAAATACGCAGTATTTT
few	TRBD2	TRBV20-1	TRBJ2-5	CSARDPWTSQETQYF	TGCAGTGCTAGAGACCCCTGGACTAGCCAAGAGACCCAGTACTTC
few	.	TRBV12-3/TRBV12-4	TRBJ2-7	CASSPYGDKAYEQYF	TGTGCCAGCAGTCCCTACGGGGACAAAGCCTACGAGCAGTACTTC
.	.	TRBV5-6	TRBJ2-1	CASSLVGAGAGNEQFF	TGTGCCAGCAGCTTGGTTGGTGCGGGGGCGGGGAATGAGCAGTTCTTC
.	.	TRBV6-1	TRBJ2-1	CASNEALGNEQFF	TGTGCCAGCAACGAAGCTCTAGGCAATGAGCAGTTCTTC
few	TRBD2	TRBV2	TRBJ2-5	CASSESTSGETQYF	TGTGCCAGCAGTGAAAGTACTAGCGGGGAGACCCAGTACTTC
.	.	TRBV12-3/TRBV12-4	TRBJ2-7	CASSLTLAGQPYEQYF	TGTGCCAGCAGTTTGACCCTCGCGGGGCAACCCTACGAGCAGTACTTC
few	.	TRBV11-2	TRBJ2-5	CASSLDPGSTLGETQYF	TGTGCCAGCAGCTTAGATCCGGGCTCCACCCTGGGAGAGACCCAGTACTTC
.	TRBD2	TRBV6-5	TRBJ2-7	CASSYSLAGDVEQYF	TGTGCCAGCAGTTACTCTCTAGCGGGGGACGTCGAGCAGTACTTC
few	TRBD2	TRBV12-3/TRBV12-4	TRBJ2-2	CASGTGGWELFF	TGTGCCAGCGGGACGGGGGGTTGGGAGCTGTTTTTT
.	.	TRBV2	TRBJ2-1	CASSRGLDEQFF	TGTGCCAGCAGTCGAGGCTTAGATGAGCAGTTCTTC
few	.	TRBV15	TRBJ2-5	CATSTLSHGTQYF	TGTGCCACCAGCACCCTCAGTCATGGGACCCAGTACTTC
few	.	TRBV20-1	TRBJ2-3	CSAREVKGTDTQYF	TGCAGTGCTAGAGAAGTTAAGGGCACAGATACGCAGTATTTT
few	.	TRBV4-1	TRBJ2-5	CASSPLVQAQETQYF	TGCGCCAGCAGCCCCCTAGTTCAGGCCCAAGAGACCCAGTACTTC
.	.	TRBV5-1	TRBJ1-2	CASSSQDSRYGYTF	TGCGCCAGCAGCTCCCAGGACAGTCGCTATGGCTACACCTTC
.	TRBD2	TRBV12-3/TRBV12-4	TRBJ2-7	CASIGGASYEQYF	TGTGCCAGCATCGGGGGGGCGTCCTACGAGCAGTACTTC
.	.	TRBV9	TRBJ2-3	CASSVEGRGTDTQYF	TGTGCCAGCAGCGTAGAGGGCAGGGGCACAGATACGCAGTATTTT
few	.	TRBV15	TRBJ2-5	CATSTKDVYQETQYF	TGTGCCACCAGCACAAAAGACGTATACCAAGAGACCCAGTACTTC
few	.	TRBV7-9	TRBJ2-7	CASSAGVLSYEQYF	TGTGCCAGCAGCGCAGGGGTGCTTTCCTACGAGCAGTACTTC